This T cell receptor beta chain was captured in a study of early T cells in non-severe SARS-CoV-2 infection. Study-level information: Alpha and beta chains were unpaired, from unsorted whole-blood bulk RNA.

Germline trimming cut 8 bases from V and 2 bases from J; bases unmatched to any gene: 11. Germline CDR1 MDHEN, CDR2 SYDVKM. There are 16 residues in the CDR3. TCRdb independently ran MiXCR on the 5' RACE reads; one entry per CDR3 protein. In the table there are tens of thousands of distinct CDR3 sequences, approximately 12% of which are singletons. V is TRBV28 and J is TRBJ1-5; 8 bases are a match to TRBD1. The specimen comprised whole blood, sampled at baseline. This TCR was sampled from an adult who was a healthcare worker with PCR-confirmed SARS-CoV-2 infection or an uninfected control (not recorded which). This CDR3 is CASRQGAVIGNQPQHF. CDR3 nucleotide sequence: TGTGCCAGCCGCCAGGGGGCTGTAATTGGCAATCAGCCCCAGCATTTT.